The source of this TCR beta chain is a study of blood T cell repertoires in COVID-19. Authors' processing steps: Nucleated cell counts were estimated from reference gene primer amplification. The protocol was immunoSEQ multiplex PCR, while the TCRdb copy is restricted to in-frame clones and leaves out a portion. V and J calls and clone size are as listed in that table; D and trimming were resolved from the DNA. The sample has roughly 100,000 clones, about 76% seen once; the top ten hold 30% to 45%. From germline, CDR1 is SGHRS and CDR2 YFSETQ. The germline V and J ends were trimmed by 2 bases and 4 bases, with 7 bases remaining between them. The CDR3 loop spans 12 amino acids.

Material: peripheral blood. The TCR comes from an elderly man with acute or convalescent COVID-19. The chain couples TRBV5-1 to TRBJ2-7; D possibly corresponds to TRBD1 (5 bases). The CDR3 bases are TGCGCCAGCAGCTTAGGGGTGTACGAGCAGTACTTC. Translation: CASSLGVYEQYF.